This TCR beta chain was sequenced for a study of regulatory T cells in long-lasting Graves disease. In building TCR beta libraries, iRepertoire HTBI primers were used together with Arm-PCR of CDR3 regions. MiXCR, run by TCRdb on the multiplex PCR reads, gives a single entry per CDR3 protein. The data contain over 500,000 distinct CDR3 sequences, around 16% of them seen just once; the ten biggest clones take up about 12%. This clonotype was observed a handful of times. Likely a read error: the CDR3 ends without its conserved phenylalanine or tryptophan. Documented time point: newly diagnosed GD, antithyroid drugs for less than 3 months. PBMC-extracted RNA yielded the TCR library. CDR3 length equals 14 residues. CDR1 MNHNS and CDR2 SASEGT come from the germline V gene. V lost 3 bases to trimming and J lost 1 base, with 6 bases between them. A further study also used this sample, focusing on T cells in Graves' hyperthyroidism and ophthalmopathy.

The input for sequencing was peripheral blood mononuclear cells (PBMCs), taken at new diagnosis, from a patient treated with antithyroid drugs. The sequence came from a young man with Graves disease. The chain joins TRBV6-1 to TRBJ1-4; D call uncertain. The CDR3 loop reads CASSEELTNEKLFL. CDR3 in DNA: TGTGCCAGCAGTGAGGAGCTAACTAATGAAAAACTGTTTCTT.